This T cell receptor beta chain was sequenced during a study of T cell repertoires in cytomegalovirus infection. Study background: Both a matching HLA type and CMV infection were indicated by public TCR beta signatures. Findings of the study overall: Dominating the ex vivo response were TCR beta clonotypes that were CMV-specific and HLA-C-restricted. Carriers of CMV plus the relevant HLA were identified by cumulative public TCR beta family frequency.

TCRdb redid the calling of the reads with MiXCR, one entry per CDR3 protein. The sample includes over 450,000 distinct CDR3 sequences, around 10% of them seen just once. There are 18 residues in the CDR3. The ends were cut back, 0 bases at V and 1 base at J, with 16 bases in the middle. Germline assignment: CDR1 MNHEY and CDR2 SVGAGI. This clonotype was picked up many times. No antigen is known for it. The rearrangement joins TRBV6-5 to TRBJ1-5; possible D gene TRBD1, 6 bases. The TCR comes from a human donor in good health (CMV status not recorded). Some clones in this sample may be carry-over from other donors' samples. Sequencing was done on a sample of PBMCs. The CDR3 region has the DNA TGTGCCAGCAGTTACTCACCTCCGAGGGGGGGAAGCAATCAGCCCCAGCATTTT. Translation gives CASSYSPPRGGSNQPQHF.